This TCR beta chain was obtained from a study of T cell responses to AZD1222 COVID-19 vaccine. In regard to this clone: Its antigen is not known.

Study observations and caveats: Only six individuals given AZD1222 were seropositive at baseline. Two AZD1222 doses significantly raised spike-specific TCR breadth and depth over controls. Donors skewed white British and female; clonal diversity was possibly underestimated. The reported proportion of spike-specific TCRs targeting unmutated variant regions was nearly half.

Assay: immunoSEQ multiplex PCR; the TCRdb copy retains only in-frame clones and omits some. The sample lists around 81,000 clones; roughly 80% were seen once. Germline loops: CDR1 LNHNV, CDR2 YYDKDF (reference sequence). Trimming removed 3 bases at V and 8 bases at J, with 20 bases between. The CDR3 has 16 residues. This clonotype was obtained from an adult in good health. The specimen comprised peripheral blood, sampled on day 0 of AZD1222 vaccination. The chain links TRBV15 to TRBJ2-1, with a tentative D call TRBD1 (6 bases). CDR3 in amino acids: CATSSLWGQGTDEQFF. CDR3 in DNA: TGTGCCACCAGCAGTCTCTGGGGGCAGGGTACGGATGAGCAGTTCTTC.